This entry describes one T cell receptor (beta chain). The data are from a study of cytomegalovirus exposure and HLA in healthy donors. Researchers ran the PCR with 60 Vbeta and 13 Jbeta primers. TCRdb's copy holds only in-frame clones and misses some; the assay was immunoSEQ multiplex PCR. The sample consists of some 140,000 clones, roughly three quarters of them appearing once. This TCR came from a man in his thirties or forties in good health and CMV-seropositive. The source material was PBMCs.

CDR3 sequence: CAWSVGQGLRETQYF. CDR3 coding DNA: TGTGCCTGGAGTGTGGGACAGGGTCTACGAGAGACCCAGTACTTC. The gene calls are TRBV30 and TRBJ2-5; 9 nucleotides agree with TRBD1. CDR3 length: 15 amino acids. Unmatched junction bases numbered 6, after V lost 0 bases and J lost 4 bases. CDR1 is GTSNPN, CDR2 SVGIG, per germline (reference sequence).